The T cell receptor beta chain under discussion was sequenced for a study of Graves' ophthalmopathy and Graves' hyperthyroidism. For the study at large: Hyperthyroidism qualified as stable when ophthalmopathy did not develop within 18 months of follow-up. The study, taken as a whole, reports: Ophthalmopathy progression cases were predicted by the model with approximately 71% sensitivity and around 72% specificity.

If patients had other autoimmune diseases, uncontrolled infections, pregnancy or lactation, they were excluded. From RNA, the CDR3 regions of TCR beta chains were amplified and sequenced. The authors performed first-round RT-PCR with HTBI primers and then a second-round multiplex PCR. TCRdb reprocessed the multiplex PCR reads via MiXCR and lists one record per CDR3 protein. Among roughly 600,000 distinct CDR3 sequences listed, 39% were seen once. The germline V gene has CDR1 SNHLY and CDR2 FYNNEI. The junction had 11 bases not matched to a gene; V was cut back by 6 bases and J by 4 bases. The CDR3 sequence is 15 residues long. As to this clonotype: Its matching antigen is unknown.

This rearrangement joins TRBV2 to TRBJ1-2; 7 nucleotides line up with TRBD1. Sequencing used peripheral blood or thyroid tissue (not recorded which). This TCR was sampled from an adult man with Graves' hyperthyroidism. DNA for the CDR3: TGTGCCAGCAGCCTCTTGGGGACAGATACCTATGGCTACACCTTC. This gives the protein CASSLLGTDTYGYTF.